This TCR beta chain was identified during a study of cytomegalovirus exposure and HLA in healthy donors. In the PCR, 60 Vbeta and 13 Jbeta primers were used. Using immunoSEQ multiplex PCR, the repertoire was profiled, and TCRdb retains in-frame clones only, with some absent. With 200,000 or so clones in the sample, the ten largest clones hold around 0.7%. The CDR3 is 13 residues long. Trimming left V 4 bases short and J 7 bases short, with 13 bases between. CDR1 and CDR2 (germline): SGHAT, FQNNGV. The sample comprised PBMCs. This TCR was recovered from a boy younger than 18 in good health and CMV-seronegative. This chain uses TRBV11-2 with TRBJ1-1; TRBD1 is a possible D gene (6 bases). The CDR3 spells CASSSPRTVEAFF. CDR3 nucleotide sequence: TGTGCCAGCAGCTCCCCCCGGACAGTTGAAGCTTTCTTT.